A selection of T cell receptor beta chains follows, all from one sample in a study of T-cell reconstitution after alpha-beta-depleted transplantation in children. TCRdb used MiXCR to reprocess the PCR reads, holding one entry per CDR3 protein. Of around 700,000 distinct CDR3 sequences in the sample, around 12% were seen once. The sample here was PBMCs, taken before TCRalphabeta/CD19-depleted stem cell transplant. These receptors were obtained from a girl under 10 years old with congenital amegakaryocytic thrombocytopenia, due to receive a stem cell transplant. The CDR3 runs from the conserved cysteine through the conserved F or W. Fields, in order: V gene, D gene, J gene, clone size, CDR3 protein, CDR3 DNA. D genes are given only for firm matches. Clone size is stated in some rows and not others, as once, few, many or a class when expanded.

V: TRBV21-1; D: NA; J: TRBJ2-1; size: many; CDR3: CASTKVGGASVGQFF; DNA: TGTGCCAGCACCAAAGTTGGGGGCGCATCGGTCGGGCAGTTCTTC
V: TRBV25-1; D: TRBD2; J: TRBJ2-1; size: many; CDR3: CASASTSGLPIYNEQFF; DNA: TGTGCCAGTGCTTCTACTAGCGGATTACCAATATACAATGAGCAGTTCTTC
V: TRBV12-3/TRBV12-4; D: NA; J: TRBJ2-5; size: NA; CDR3: CASSARPDGTQYF; DNA: TGTGCCAGCAGTGCGCGCCCCGACGGGACCCAGTACTTC
V: TRBV30; D: TRBD1; J: TRBJ2-7; size: NA; CDR3: CAWSVKTGGDLYEQYF; DNA: TGTGCCTGGAGTGTGAAGACAGGGGGGGATCTTTACGAGCAGTACTTC
V: TRBV7-2; D: NA; J: TRBJ2-2; size: many; CDR3: CASSLVGGRGNTGELFF; DNA: TGTGCCAGCAGCTTAGTCGGAGGGAGAGGGAACACCGGGGAGCTGTTTTTT
V: TRBV15; D: NA; J: TRBJ2-5; size: many; CDR3: CATSRKARGLTETQYF; DNA: TGTGCCACCTCTCGGAAGGCACGAGGGCTCACAGAGACCCAGTACTTC
V: TRBV4-1; D: TRBD1; J: TRBJ1-5; size: NA; CDR3: CASSRSTGVRAQHF; DNA: TGCGCCAGCAGCCGATCGACAGGGGTGAGAGCCCAGCATTTT
V: TRBV20-1; D: NA; J: TRBJ2-5; size: many; CDR3: CSASPPGRGETQYF; DNA: TGCAGTGCTAGTCCCCCAGGTCGGGGAGAGACCCAGTACTTC
V: TRBV28; D: TRBD1; J: TRBJ2-1; size: NA; CDR3: CASSLTGTGVVEQFF; DNA: TGTGCCAGCAGTTTAACCGGGACAGGGGTCGTTGAGCAGTTCTTC
V: TRBV5-1; D: TRBD2; J: TRBJ2-1; size: many; CDR3: CASSLVGGRTNEQFF; DNA: TGCGCCAGCAGCTTGGTAGGCGGGAGGACCAATGAGCAGTTCTTC
V: TRBV20-1; D: TRBD2; J: TRBJ2-7; size: NA; CDR3: CSACGMGLAGGVCEQYF; DNA: TGCAGTGCTTGCGGAATGGGACTAGCGGGAGGGGTCTGCGAGCAGTACTTC
V: TRBV30; D: TRBD2; J: TRBJ2-2; size: many; CDR3: CAWSILAGNTGELFF; DNA: TGTGCCTGGAGCATACTAGCGGGAAACACCGGGGAGCTGTTTTTT
V: TRBV7-6; D: NA; J: TRBJ1-6; size: many; CDR3: CASSLEGFNSPLHF; DNA: TGTGCCAGCAGCTTAGAGGGGTTCAATTCACCCCTCCACTTT
V: TRBV7-6; D: NA; J: TRBJ2-3; size: NA; CDR3: CASSHLGDTQYF; DNA: TGTGCCAGCAGCCATCTGGGGGATACGCAGTATTTT
V: TRBV20-1; D: TRBD2; J: TRBJ2-7; size: NA; CDR3: CSAYPGSGIHEQYF; DNA: TGCAGTGCTTACCCGGGTAGCGGGATACACGAGCAGTACTTC
V: TRBV12-3/TRBV12-4; D: NA; J: TRBJ2-1; size: many; CDR3: CASSKRLVYEQFF; DNA: TGTGCCAGCAGCAAAAGACTAGTTTATGAGCAGTTCTTC
V: TRBV29-1; D: NA; J: TRBJ1-2; size: NA; CDR3: CSVPGQSNLLAYGYTF; DNA: TGCAGCGTACCCGGACAGTCCAACCTCCTTGCCTATGGCTACACCTTC
V: TRBV10-3; D: TRBD2; J: TRBJ2-1; size: many; CDR3: CAISGSVGRREGVSAYNEQFF; DNA: TGTGCCATCAGTGGCTCGGTCGGTCGGCGGGAGGGAGTTTCCGCCTACAATGAGCAGTTCTTC
V: TRBV7-8; D: TRBD2; J: TRBJ2-1; size: many; CDR3: CASSHGLVAPGEQFF; DNA: TGTGCCAGCAGCCATGGACTAGTGGCCCCCGGTGAGCAGTTCTTC
V: TRBV29-1; D: TRBD2; J: TRBJ2-3; size: NA; CDR3: CSVISGSPDTQYF; DNA: TGCAGCGTTATTAGCGGGAGTCCAGATACGCAGTATTTT
V: TRBV7-9; D: TRBD2; J: TRBJ2-3; size: few; CDR3: CASSTSGRADTQYF; DNA: TGTGCCAGTTCGACTAGCGGGCGCGCAGATACGCAGTATTTT
V: TRBV14; D: NA; J: TRBJ2-5; size: NA; CDR3: CASSQGRPRETQYF; DNA: TGTGCCAGCAGCCAGGGACGGCCAAGGGAGACCCAGTACTTC
V: TRBV7-8; D: TRBD2; J: TRBJ2-1; size: many; CDR3: CASSVTRLAGDLGNEQFF; DNA: TGTGCCAGCAGCGTGACGAGACTAGCGGGAGACTTGGGGAATGAGCAGTTCTTC
V: TRBV29-1; D: TRBD1; J: TRBJ2-5; size: few; CDR3: CSSGRQGGETQYF; DNA: TGCAGCTCCGGGAGACAGGGGGGAGAGACCCAGTACTTC
V: TRBV3-1; D: TRBD2; J: TRBJ2-5; size: NA; CDR3: CATSQGLADNGETQYF; DNA: TGTGCCACCTCCCAAGGACTAGCGGATAACGGGGAGACCCAGTACTTC
V: TRBV20-1; D: TRBD1; J: TRBJ2-7; size: many; CDR3: CSALTGTGSYEQYF; DNA: TGCAGTGCTTTGACCGGGACAGGCTCCTACGAGCAGTACTTC
V: TRBV5-1; D: NA; J: TRBJ2-3; size: NA; CDR3: CASSLELLTTDTQYF; DNA: TGCGCCAGCAGCTTGGAACTCCTCACCACAGATACGCAGTATTTT
V: TRBV29-1; D: TRBD2; J: TRBJ2-5; size: few; CDR3: CSVGKGLADQETQYF; DNA: TGCAGCGTTGGGAAAGGACTAGCGGACCAAGAGACCCAGTACTTC
V: TRBV27; D: NA; J: TRBJ2-3; size: NA; CDR3: CASSLRANRRTDTQYF; DNA: TGTGCCAGCAGTTTAAGGGCCAATCGGCGCACAGATACGCAGTATTTT
V: TRBV7-7; D: NA; J: TRBJ2-1; size: NA; CDR3: CASSSRSNGEQFF; DNA: TGTGCCAGCAGCAGTCGTAGCAACGGTGAGCAGTTCTTC
V: TRBV14; D: NA; J: TRBJ1-1; size: few; CDR3: CASSQAWNTEAFF; DNA: TGTGCCAGCAGCCAAGCGTGGAACACTGAAGCTTTCTTT
V: TRBV7-2; D: NA; J: TRBJ2-1; size: few; CDR3: CASSLAWSGSSYNEQFF; DNA: TGTGCCAGCAGCTTAGCGTGGAGCGGGTCTTCCTACAATGAGCAGTTCTTC
V: TRBV6-2/TRBV6-3; D: TRBD2; J: TRBJ2-3; size: many; CDR3: CASNLLAGTDTQYF; DNA: TGTGCCAGCAACCTACTAGCGGGCACAGATACGCAGTATTTT
V: TRBV27; D: NA; J: TRBJ2-2; size: NA; CDR3: CASTLEDKWNTGELFF; DNA: TGTGCCAGCACCCTTGAGGACAAGTGGAACACCGGGGAGCTGTTTTTT
V: TRBV12-3/TRBV12-4; D: NA; J: TRBJ1-5; size: NA; CDR3: CASRYGQQVSNQPQHF; DNA: TGTGCCAGCAGGTATGGGCAGCAAGTGAGCAATCAGCCCCAGCATTTT
V: TRBV7-2; D: NA; J: TRBJ2-3; size: many; CDR3: CASSPGWGADTQYF; DNA: TGTGCCAGCAGCCCTGGTTGGGGGGCAGATACGCAGTATTTT
V: TRBV7-9; D: TRBD1; J: TRBJ2-1; size: many; CDR3: CASSGRDRASYEQFF; DNA: TGTGCCAGCAGCGGCCGGGACAGGGCTAGTTATGAGCAGTTCTTC